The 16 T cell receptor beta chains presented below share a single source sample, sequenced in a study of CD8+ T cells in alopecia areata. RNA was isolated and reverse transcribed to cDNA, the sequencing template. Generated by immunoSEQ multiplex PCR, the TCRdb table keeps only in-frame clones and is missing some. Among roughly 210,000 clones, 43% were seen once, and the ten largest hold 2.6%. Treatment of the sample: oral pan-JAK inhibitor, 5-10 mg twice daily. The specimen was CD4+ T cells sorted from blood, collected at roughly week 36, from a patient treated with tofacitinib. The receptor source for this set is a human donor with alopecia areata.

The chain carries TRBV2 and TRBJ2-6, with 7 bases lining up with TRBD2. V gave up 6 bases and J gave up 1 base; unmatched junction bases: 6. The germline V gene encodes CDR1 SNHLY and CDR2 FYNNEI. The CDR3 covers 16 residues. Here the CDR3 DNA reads TGTGCCAGCAGATCGGACGGGAGGTCTGGGGCCAACGTCCTGACTTTC. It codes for CASRSDGRSGANVLTF.

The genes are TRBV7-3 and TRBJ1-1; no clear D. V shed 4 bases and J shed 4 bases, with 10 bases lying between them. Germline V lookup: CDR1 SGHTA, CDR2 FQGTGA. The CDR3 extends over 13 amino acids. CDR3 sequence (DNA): TGTGCCAGCAGCTGGTCCCCGGTCACTGAAGCTTTCTTT. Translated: CASSWSPVTEAFF.

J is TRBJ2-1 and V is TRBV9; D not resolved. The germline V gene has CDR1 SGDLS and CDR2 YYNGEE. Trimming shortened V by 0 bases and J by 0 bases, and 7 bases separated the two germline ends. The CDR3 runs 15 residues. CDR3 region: CASSVEVSSYNEQFF. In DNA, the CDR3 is TGTGCCAGCAGCGTAGAAGTGAGCTCCTACAATGAGCAGTTCTTC.

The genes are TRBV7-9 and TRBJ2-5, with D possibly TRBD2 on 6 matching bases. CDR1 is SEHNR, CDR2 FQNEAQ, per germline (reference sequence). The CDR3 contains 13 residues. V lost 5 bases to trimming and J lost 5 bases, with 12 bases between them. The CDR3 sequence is CASSVNRGETQYF. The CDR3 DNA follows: TGTGCCAGCAGCGTCAACCGGGGGGAGACCCAGTACTTC.

Here the CDR3 reads CASSPAGSDTQYF. The CDR3 DNA follows: TGTGCCAGCAGTCCAGCAGGCTCAGATACGCAGTATTTT. The V and J genes are TRBV6-1 and TRBJ2-3; D is unclear. The CDR3 contains 13 residues. V dropped 5 bases and J dropped 4 bases, with 10 bases sitting between them. CDR1 MNHNS and CDR2 SASEGT come from the germline V gene.

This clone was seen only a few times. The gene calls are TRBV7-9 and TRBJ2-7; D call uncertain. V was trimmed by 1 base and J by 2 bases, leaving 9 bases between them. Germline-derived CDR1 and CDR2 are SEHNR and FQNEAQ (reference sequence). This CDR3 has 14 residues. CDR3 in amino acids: CASSLVSFPYEQYF. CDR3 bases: TGTGCCAGCAGCTTAGTCTCATTTCCCTACGAGCAGTACTTC.

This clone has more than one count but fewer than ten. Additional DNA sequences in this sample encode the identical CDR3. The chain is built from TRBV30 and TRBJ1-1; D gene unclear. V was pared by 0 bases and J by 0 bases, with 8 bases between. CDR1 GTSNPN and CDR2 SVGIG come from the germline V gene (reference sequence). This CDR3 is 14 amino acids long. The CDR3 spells CAWSVRGLNTEAFF. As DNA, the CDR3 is TGTGCCTGGAGTGTGCGAGGGTTGAACACTGAAGCTTTCTTT.

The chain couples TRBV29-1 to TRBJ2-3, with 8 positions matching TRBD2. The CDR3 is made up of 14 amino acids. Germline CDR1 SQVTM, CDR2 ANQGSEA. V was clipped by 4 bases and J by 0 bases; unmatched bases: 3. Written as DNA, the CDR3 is TGCAGCGTTGTGTCTAGCGGGAGCACAGATACGCAGTATTTT. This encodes CSVVSSGSTDTQYF.

CDR3 nucleotides: TGTGCCTGGAGCAGCCAGGGCCAGAGCTCCTACGAGCAGTACTTC. Amino acid sequence: CAWSSQGQSSYEQYF. The rearrangement links TRBV30 to TRBJ2-7, with D possibly being TRBD1 (5 bases). Trimming took off 3 bases at V and 0 bases at J, with 15 bases between the two ends. CDR1 is GTSNPN and CDR2 is SVGIG in the germline V gene (reference sequence). This CDR3 contains 15 residues.

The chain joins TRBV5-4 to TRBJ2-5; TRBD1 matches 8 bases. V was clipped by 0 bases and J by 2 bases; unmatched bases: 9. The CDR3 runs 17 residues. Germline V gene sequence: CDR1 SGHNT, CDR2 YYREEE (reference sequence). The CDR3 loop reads CASSLARGPKGQETQYF. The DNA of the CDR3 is TGTGCCAGCAGCTTGGCCAGGGGGCCTAAAGGGCAAGAGACCCAGTACTTC. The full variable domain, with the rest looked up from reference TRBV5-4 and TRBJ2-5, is ETGVTQSPTHLIKTRGQQVTLRCSSQSGHNTVSWYQQALGQGPQFIFQYYREEENGRGNFPPRFSGLQFPNYSSELNVNALELDDSALYLCASSLARGPKGQETQYFGPGTRLLVL.

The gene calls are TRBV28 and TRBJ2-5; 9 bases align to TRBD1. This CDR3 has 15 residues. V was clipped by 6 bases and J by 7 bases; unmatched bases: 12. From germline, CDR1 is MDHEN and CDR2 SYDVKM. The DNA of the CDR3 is TGTGCCAGCAGGACCTACGGACAGGGGTCTGCGACCCAGTACTTC. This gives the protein CASRTYGQGSATQYF.

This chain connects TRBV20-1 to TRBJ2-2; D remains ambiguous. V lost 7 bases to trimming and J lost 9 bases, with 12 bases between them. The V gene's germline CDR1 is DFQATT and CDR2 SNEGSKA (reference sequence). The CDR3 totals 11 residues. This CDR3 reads CSVQSARELFF. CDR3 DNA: TGCAGTGTCCAGTCCGCGCGGGAGCTGTTTTTT.

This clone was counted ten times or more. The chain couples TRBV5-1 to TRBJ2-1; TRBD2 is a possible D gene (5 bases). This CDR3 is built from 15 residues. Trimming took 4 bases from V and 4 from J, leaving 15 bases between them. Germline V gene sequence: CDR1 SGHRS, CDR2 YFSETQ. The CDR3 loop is CASSLRRAEYNEQFF. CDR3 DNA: TGCGCCAGCAGCCTCCGGCGGGCGGAATACAATGAGCAGTTCTTC.

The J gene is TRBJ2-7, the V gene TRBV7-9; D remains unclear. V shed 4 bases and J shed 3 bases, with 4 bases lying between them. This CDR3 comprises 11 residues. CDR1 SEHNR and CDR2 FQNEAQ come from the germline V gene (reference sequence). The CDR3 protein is CASSSYYEQYF. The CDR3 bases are TGTGCCAGCAGCTCCTACTACGAGCAGTACTTC.

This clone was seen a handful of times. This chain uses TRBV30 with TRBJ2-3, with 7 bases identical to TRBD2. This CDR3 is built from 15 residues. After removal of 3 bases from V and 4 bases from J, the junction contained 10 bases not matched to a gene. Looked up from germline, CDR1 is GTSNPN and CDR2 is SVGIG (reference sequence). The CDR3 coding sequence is TGTGCCTGGAGCCTGAGAGCGGGACTGGCAGATACGCAGTATTTT. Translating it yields CAWSLRAGLADTQYF.

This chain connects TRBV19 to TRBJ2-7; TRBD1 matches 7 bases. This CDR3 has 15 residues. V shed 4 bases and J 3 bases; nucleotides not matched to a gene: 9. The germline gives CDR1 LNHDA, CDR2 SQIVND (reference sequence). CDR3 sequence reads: CASSKGAGILYEQYF. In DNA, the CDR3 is TGTGCCAGTAGTAAGGGGGCCGGTATCCTCTACGAGCAGTACTTC.